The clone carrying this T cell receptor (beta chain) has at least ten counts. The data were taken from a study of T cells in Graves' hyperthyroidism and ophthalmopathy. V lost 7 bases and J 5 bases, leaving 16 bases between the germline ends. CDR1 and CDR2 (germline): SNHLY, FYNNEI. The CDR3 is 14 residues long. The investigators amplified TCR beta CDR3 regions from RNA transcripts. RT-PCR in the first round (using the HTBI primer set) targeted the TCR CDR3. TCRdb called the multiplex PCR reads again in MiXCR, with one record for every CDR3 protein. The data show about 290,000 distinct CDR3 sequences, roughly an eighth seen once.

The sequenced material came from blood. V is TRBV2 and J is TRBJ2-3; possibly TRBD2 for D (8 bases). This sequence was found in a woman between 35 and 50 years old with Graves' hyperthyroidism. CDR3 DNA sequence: TGTGCCAGCATTTTTAGCGGGACAGAAGATACGCAGTATTTT. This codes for CASIFSGTEDTQYF. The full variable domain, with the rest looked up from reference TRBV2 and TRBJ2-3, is EPEVTQTPSHQVTQMGQEVILRCVPISNHLYFYWYRQILGQKVEFLVSFYNNEISEKSEIFDDQFSVERPDGSNFTLKIRSTKLEDSAMYFCASIFSGTEDTQYFGPGTRLTVL.